Sequencing of this T cell receptor beta chain was carried out in a study of cytomegalovirus exposure and HLA in healthy donors (dated by TCRdb to 2016 to 2017). At the level of the whole study: An earlier analysis of 550 to 700 of the donors reported 250 to 300 Gb of sequence data and roughly 110 million unique TCR beta sequences from 150 million to 200 million T cells. A later analysis re-examined previously published TCR beta repertoires from 500 to 700 donors and added high-resolution HLA genotyping to investigate patterns of TCR occurrence. Four to six DR-DQ haplotypes were handled as single units for association and clustering because linkage in the cohort was strong. The number of donors typed differed by locus, with 629-630 for A, B, C, DRB1 and DQB1, around 500 for DQA1, approximately 570 for DPA1, and around 460 for DPB1. A later genetic analysis took genome-wide SNP genotypes for about three fifths of the roughly 670 donors and used that subset as a discovery cohort. HLA typing covered class I and class II loci at four-digit resolution. Among about 370 genotyped donors of the cohort, an average of around 250,000 unique TCR beta nucleotide sequences was sequenced per donor, of which about 18% were non-productive. The study was designed to test whether signatures of past pathogen exposure could be identified by cataloging public T cell receptors. Donor age, sex, ethnicity and CMV serostatus were compiled together with the repertoire data. Every repertoire in the discovery cohort had been generated on one and the same sequencing platform. Rather than drawing on any new phenotypic data, the later analysis identified candidate immune exposures from TCR beta sequences and the way those sequences occurred across donors. To predict cytomegalovirus infection status, the study brought together high-throughput TCR immunosequencing, statistical association of individual TCRs with disease status, and machine learning. An early release covering roughly 640 HLA-typed donors comprised roughly 300 gigabases of sequencing data and 85 million to 100 million unique TCR sequences. In addition to the first cohort of hundreds of subjects, a separate validation cohort of 130 or so different subjects was used. The study used immunosequencing to profile the T cell repertoires of approximately 690 subjects and linked those repertoires to cytomegalovirus serostatus. In an earlier analysis of 500 to 650 of the donors, high-throughput TCR beta sequencing was used to judge whether each TCR beta V gene segment behaved as functional or pseudogenic. The genetic ancestry cluster associated with self-reported Caucasian donors included about 84% of the roughly 360 genotyped donors.

Summary of the overall study and its limitations: In the study, around 150 TCR beta chains were listed as associated with cytomegalovirus. In vitro tests confirmed that a few of the cytomegalovirus-associated TCR beta chains recognize cytomegalovirus antigens. When HLA alleles, especially DR and DQ, strongly co-occurred, TCR associations were difficult to assign to individual alleles. Correlated functional status among segregating V segments might reflect linkage disequilibrium, but an unknown experimental factor could not be ruled out. It was suggested by the authors that the approach could potentially be generalized to other disease states and immunological phenotypes. HLA typing was unavailable for some donors at each locus, so association tests used only the typed subset. The classifier was reported to diagnose cytomegalovirus status with high specificity and sensitivity in both the original and validation cohorts. Broadly in line with IMGT annotations, most TCR beta V segments showed up in productive rearrangements about 90% or about 30% of the time in an earlier analysis of roughly 590 of the donors. The presence/absence analyses assumed that sequencing depth was roughly uniform across donors, and that assumption may not be true. Only TCR beta chains were sequenced in this cohort, and the absence of alpha or paired-chain data limited detectable features. According to a later analysis, TCR association rates differed among HLA loci, with DRB1 alleles showing the most associated TCRs and HLA-C alleles showing the fewest. Some IMGT-functional V segments, including TRBV6-2 and TRBV6-3, could not be distinguished by the 87-base-pair reads and were therefore excluded. At a false discovery rate of 0.05, a later analysis linked 15,000 to 20,000 TCR beta sequences to specific HLA alleles. A cluster of highly shared sequence variants was judged likely to be a technical artifact of the sequencing pipeline. Immune exposure information for the cohort was limited to CMV serostatus. A later analysis reported that several top co-occurrence clusters appeared linked to parvovirus B19, influenza, CMV and Epstein-Barr virus. In a later analysis, HLA-associated TCR beta chains were found to be more clonally expanded and to have lower generation probabilities than equally common non-associated chains. Compared with the approximately 600-donor mean, donors in an Asian-associated ancestry cluster had fewer N-insertions in productive TCRs, according to a later genetic analysis. Most TCR sequences were observed very rarely across donors, whereas some public TCRs were present in many individuals. A further reported finding was that TCR beta sequences accurately predicted the HLA-A and HLA-B alleles for most subjects in the first cohort. V-gene and J-gene trimming of TCR beta chains was associated with a missense DCLRE1C variant in a later genetic analysis, and the association was replicated in an independent cohort. In a later analysis, most CMV-associated TCR beta chains were found to appear HLA-restricted, with HLA associations seemingly driven largely by CMV exposure. Over 15 rarely observed V segments, including chromosome 9 orphons, were excluded from the earlier analysis of about 500 of the donors because counts were too low.

The receptor library was made with the immunoSEQ multiplex PCR assay. The multiplex PCR relied on a mix of 60 forward primers for TCR Vbeta segments and 13 reverse primers for TCR Jbeta segments. The CDR3 region of rearranged TCR beta genes was amplified from genomic DNA by a multiplex PCR assay. The amplified TCR beta libraries were sequenced on the Illumina HiSeq System as 87-base-pair reads. As for the original processing: Across the 600 to 700 repertoires, a later analysis counted 80 million or so unique TCR beta chains, 9 million to 14 million of which were shared by at least two donors. To remove PCR and sequencing errors, raw reads were error-corrected and collapsed into unique sequences using a nearest-neighbor algorithm that merged closely related sequences. Alignment of CDR3 sequences to IMGT reference sequences was used to assign V, D and J gene segments. For a sequence to be retained, a match of at least six nucleotides to both a V gene segment and a J gene segment was required. A rearrangement counted as productive if the CDR3 had no stop codons and remained in frame with V and J, and every other rearrangement counted as non-productive. CDR3 was defined according to IMGT convention as the region running from the second conserved V-encoded cysteine to the conserved J-encoded phenylalanine. In an earlier analysis of just under 600 of the donors, sequences lacking an unambiguous match to a single V gene segment were excluded. An earlier analysis of around 600 of the donors classified V segments as functional when productive rearrangements were above 56.7% and as segregating when the standard deviation between donors was above 5%. A statistical classification framework was built for diagnosing cytomegalovirus status from the catalog of TCR beta chain sequences. A later analysis assigned V and J genes by comparing TCR nucleotide sequences with IMGT/GENE-DB human TR gene sequences. A later analysis assigned CDR3 sequences and most-parsimonious VDJ recombination scenarios with the TCRdist pipeline. In a later analysis, every TCR beta chain was defined by the combination of its CDR3 amino acid sequence and its V-gene family, and reads without a unique V-gene family were dropped. To address suspected cross-contamination and a sequencing artifact, a later analysis removed under 600 highly shared, low-generation-probability nucleotide sequences. A later analysis calculated a clonal expansion index for each public chain from normalized within-repertoire ranks of inferred template counts. In a later analysis, generation probabilities were computed with a VDJ recombination model fitted to out-of-frame rearrangements, and the resulting probabilities were checked against IGoR. Hypergeometric tests were used in a later analysis to score TCR-TCR, TCR-HLA and TCR-CMV co-occurrence, with a repertoire-size bias correction applied to the TCR pairs. To estimate false discovery rates, a later analysis permuted the HLA or CMV assignments 20 times. In a later analysis, co-occurring TCRs were grouped using DBSCAN, and TCRdist sequence similarity was added for clustering within HLA-allele-positive subsets. Co-occurrence clustering excluded repertoires with fewer than 30,000 or more than 120,000 public chains, plus five with anomalous nucleotide sharing. The source is immuneACCESS, and TCRdb retained only in-frame sequences with V and J called. Part of the clones is not carried over; for the studies checked, unresolved V genes explain less than half of this, and the remainder is unexplained. V, J and clone size reflect that table, while D and trimming were determined from the DNA. The sample yields 160,000 or so clones; roughly four fifths were counted once. In total, the top ten clones hold about 1.3% of the sample.

Reading the germline V gene gives CDR1 LGHNA and CDR2 YNFKEQ. Including cysteine and phenylalanine, the CDR3 has 17 amino acids. The sequence is cut down to CDR3 DNA, 51 bases in frame from base 1. V sheds 1 base and J sheds 4 bases, leaving 19 bases between their ends. Note on this clone: The antigen it recognizes is unknown. Within one base of it there is no much larger clone, and no base qualities were kept.

The cohort was made up of about 670 healthy bone marrow donors. Cohort members were all nominally healthy when sampled, although unrecorded immune exposures were likely present. The donor was CMV seronegative and belonged to the group of 320 or so seronegative cohort members. A peripheral blood sample was collected from each donor, and TCR beta sequencing was performed on peripheral blood mononuclear cells. The Qiagen DNeasy Blood Extraction Kit was used to extract genomic DNA from the blood cell samples. The V and J segments used are TRBV4-2 and TRBJ1-2, and perhaps TRBD1 as D gene, on 5 matching bases. Sequenced sample: PBMCs. This sequence originates from a man between 60 and 75 years old in good health and CMV-seronegative. The CDR3 region has the sequence CASSQGYTGGVTYGYTF. The DNA is TGTGCCAGCAGCCAAGGGTATACAGGAGGGGTAACCTATGGCTACACCTTC.